The next 29 T cell receptor beta chains were all read from a single sample in a study of CD8 T cells in Susac syndrome. A quantity of roughly 0.5 to 1 ug RNA underwent reverse transcription using random hexamers. One entry per CDR3 protein, called by TCRdb with MiXCR from the immunoSEQ multiplex PCR reads. The data contain approximately 120,000 distinct CDR3 sequences, approximately 90% of them singletons. The material sequenced was CD8+ T cells from PBMCs. The receptors were gathered from a human donor in good health.

CDR3 nucleotide sequence: TGTGCCAGCAGCCCGCCTTTGCCAGATACGCAGTATTTT. It codes for CASSPPLPDTQYF. The chain has TRBV7-9 and TRBJ2-3; the D is unclear. The CDR3 extends over 13 amino acids. Germline-derived CDR1 and CDR2 are SEHNR and FQNEAQ (reference sequence). V was clipped by 5 bases and J by 4 bases, with 10 bases between them. Variable domain in full (rest from reference TRBV7-9 and TRBJ2-3): DTGVSQNPRHKITKRGQNVTFRCDPISEHNRLYWYRQTLGQGPEFLTYFQNEAQLEKSRLLSDRFSAERPKGSFSTLEIQRTEQGDSAMYLCASSPPLPDTQYFGPGTRLTVL.

The chain carries TRBV12-3 or TRBV12-4 and TRBJ2-3; D possibly corresponds to TRBD2 (6 bases). V lost 6 bases and J 2 bases, leaving 9 bases between the germline ends. The CDR3 is 13 amino acids. CDR3 sequence: CASRGGFTDTQYF. The CDR3 nucleotides are TGTGCCAGCAGGGGGGGATTCACAGATACGCAGTATTTT.

The chain couples TRBV5-1 to TRBJ1-4; 9 bases match TRBD1. CDR3 length: 16 residues. Losses at the gene ends were 0 bases for V and 7 bases for J; bases not matched to a gene: 7. Germline CDR1 and CDR2: SGHRS and YFSETQ. The CDR3 region has the DNA TGCGCCAGCAGCTTGGAACCCACAGGGGGCGGTGAAAAACTGTTTTTT. It specifies CASSLEPTGGGEKLFF.

Here the CDR3 reads CASSLMGGTGELFF. As DNA, the CDR3 is TGTGCCAGCTCTTTAATGGGGGGTACCGGGGAGCTGTTTTTT. V is TRBV27 and J is TRBJ2-2; TRBD2 might be the D (6 bases). CDR1 MNHEY and CDR2 SMNVEV come from the germline V gene (reference sequence). V was shortened by 8 bases and J by 5 bases, with 15 bases between the two germline ends. This CDR3 is 14 amino acids long.

The V call is TRBV7-9, the J call TRBJ2-7, with 8 bases fitting TRBD2. Germline V CDR1 and CDR2: SEHNR, FQNEAQ (reference sequence). V gave up 5 bases and J gave up 0 bases; unmatched junction bases: 6. This CDR3 contains 15 residues. CDR3: CASSPLAASSYEQYF. In DNA form, the CDR3 reads TGTGCCAGCAGCCCACTAGCGGCTAGCTCCTACGAGCAGTACTTC.

The chain has TRBV27 and TRBJ2-1, with D perhaps matching TRBD2 (6 bases). Trimming shortened V by 4 bases and J by 9 bases, and 10 bases separated the two germline ends. CDR1 is MNHEY and CDR2 is SMNVEV in the germline V gene (reference sequence). The CDR3 runs 12 residues. The CDR3 here is CASSSGGIEQFF. The CDR3 DNA reads as TGTGCCAGCAGTTCCGGAGGGATTGAGCAGTTCTTC.

The rearrangement uses TRBV5-4 and TRBJ1-3; tentative D call: TRBD1 (5 bases). The CDR3 is 15 amino acids. Between the trimmed V and J ends, which lost 4 bases and 5 bases, there was a span of 16 bases. CDR1 SGHNT and CDR2 YYREEE come from the germline V gene (reference sequence). CDR3 nucleotide sequence: TGTGCCAGCAGCAAAACGGCCCAGGGCAGAAACACCATATATTTT. Translating it yields CASSKTAQGRNTIYF.

This chain uses TRBV3-1 with TRBJ2-2; the D gene is possibly TRBD2 (5 bases). Germline CDR1 is LGHDT and CDR2 is YNNKEL (reference sequence). There are 19 residues in the CDR3. V was shortened by 4 bases and J by 8 bases, with 29 bases between the two germline ends. The CDR3 is CASSPIAITDGLRPGELFF. In DNA form, the CDR3 reads TGTGCCAGCAGCCCGATAGCGATCACAGATGGACTCCGACCGGGGGAGCTGTTTTTT.

The chain is built from TRBV6-1 and TRBJ2-7; D is undetermined. The CDR3 runs to 12 residues. Per germline, CDR1 MNHNS and CDR2 SASEGT. V was trimmed by 2 bases and J by 6 bases, leaving 8 bases between them. This CDR3 is CASSESSREQYF. CDR3 DNA sequence: TGTGCCAGCAGTGAATCCTCTCGCGAGCAGTACTTC.

The chain joins TRBV6-2 or TRBV6-3 to TRBJ1-1; TRBD1 matches at 10 bases. V lost 6 bases, J lost 4 bases, and 8 bases stayed unmatched. From germline, CDR1 is MNHEY and CDR2 SVGEGT. This CDR3 has 15 amino acids. The CDR3 nucleotides read TGTGCCAGCAGACCGACAGGGGGCTTTGCCACTGAAGCTTTCTTT. This gives the protein CASRPTGGFATEAFF.

J is TRBJ1-4 and V is TRBV5-1; tentative D call: TRBD1 (5 bases). The V gene lost 4 bases and the J gene lost 4 bases, with 14 bases spanning the gap. This CDR3 has 15 residues. Germline assignment: CDR1 SGHRS and CDR2 YFSETQ. CDR3: CASSEPGTVNEKLFF. In DNA form, the CDR3 reads TGCGCCAGCAGCGAACCCGGGACGGTTAATGAAAAACTGTTTTTT.

V and J are TRBV2 and TRBJ2-1, with 10 nucleotides matching TRBD2. J was trimmed by 9 bases and V by 7 bases; bases with no gene match: 9. The CDR3 loop spans 14 amino acids. Germline loops: CDR1 SNHLY, CDR2 FYNNEI. CDR3 sequence reads: CASKLAGSAGEQFF. The CDR3 coding sequence is TGTGCCAGCAAACTAGCGGGATCAGCGGGTGAGCAGTTCTTC.

This clonotype was counted once. The CDR3 bases are TGTGCCAGCAGCTTAGCAGGACAGGGGTACTATGGCTACACCTTC. This translates into CASSLAGQGYYGYTF. The genes are TRBV7-2 and TRBJ1-2, with TRBD1 matching over 9 bases. In germline, CDR1 is SGHTA, CDR2 FQGNSA. This CDR3 comprises 15 residues. V lost 0 bases, J lost 3 bases, and 2 bases stayed unmatched.

The rearrangement links TRBV20-1 to TRBJ2-5; 8 bases are a match to TRBD1. Germline CDR1 DFQATT, CDR2 SNEGSKA (reference sequence). Trimming at V came to 6 bases and at J to 5 bases, leaving 5 bases not matched to a gene. The CDR3 covers 12 residues. CDR3 amino acids: CSARTGFETQYF. For the CDR3, the DNA is TGCAGTGCAAGGACAGGGTTCGAGACCCAGTACTTC.

This chain links TRBV19 with TRBJ1-4; 9 positions agree with TRBD1. The CDR3 totals 16 residues. The trim removed 7 bases at V and 4 bases at J, leaving 10 bases unmatched. Germline V gives CDR1 LNHDA, CDR2 SQIVND (reference sequence). CDR3 protein: CASTRQGGAVNEKLFF. CDR3 bases: TGTGCCAGTACGCGACAGGGGGGAGCGGTTAATGAAAAACTGTTTTTT.

This chain links TRBV5-4 with TRBJ2-1; 12 bases agree with TRBD2. The CDR3 is 15 residues long. The germline gives CDR1 SGHNT, CDR2 YYREEE (reference sequence). Trimming at V came to 2 bases and at J to 7 bases, leaving 4 bases not matched to a gene. CDR3 sequence (DNA): TGTGCCAGCAGCTTAAGGACTAGCGGGATGAATGAGCAGTTCTTC. Translating gives CASSLRTSGMNEQFF.

The chain has TRBV9 and TRBJ2-1, with a possible D match to TRBD2 (6 bases). The CDR3 is made up of 14 amino acids. Trimming removed 3 bases at V and 4 bases at J, with 11 bases between. Germline CDR1 and CDR2: SGDLS and YYNGEE. The CDR3 protein is CASSARLGYNEQFF. The CDR3 DNA sequence: TGTGCCAGCAGCGCTCGACTAGGATACAATGAGCAGTTCTTC.

This chain uses TRBV2 with TRBJ1-2; D is undetermined. This CDR3 spans 14 amino acids. V was trimmed by 0 bases and J by 0 bases, leaving 5 bases between them. CDR1 and CDR2 from the germline V gene are SNHLY and FYNNEI. The CDR3 sequence is CASSEAPSNYGYTF. Here the CDR3 DNA reads TGTGCCAGCAGTGAAGCGCCTTCTAACTATGGCTACACCTTC.

A remark on this clonotype: The junction differs from germline at one of its ends, possibly a read error. In nucleotides, the CDR3 is TGTGCTAGCAGCTTAGTCTTGGGGTCGCGGCCCGGGGAGCTGTTTTTT. Its protein is CASSLVLGSRPGELFF. The V and J genes are TRBV7-7 and TRBJ2-2; D remains unclear. The CDR3 has 16 amino acids. Per germline, CDR1 SSHAT and CDR2 FNYEAQ (reference sequence).

This sequence joins TRBV19 and TRBJ2-7, with 10 bases fitting TRBD2. The CDR3 spans 15 residues. The germline gives CDR1 LNHDA, CDR2 SQIVND (reference sequence). The J segment lost 4 bases and the V segment lost 3 bases, leaving 6 bases of the junction unmatched. Written as DNA, the CDR3 is TGTGCCAGTAGTATCCTAGCGGGAGAATCATACGAGCAGTACTTC. It is translated as CASSILAGESYEQYF.

This rearrangement joins TRBV14 to TRBJ2-2; maybe TRBD1 (5 bases). V lost 4 bases to trimming and J lost 1 base, with 13 bases between them. This CDR3 contains 16 residues. CDR1 is SGHDN, CDR2 FVKESK, per germline. In DNA form, the CDR3 reads TGTGCCAGCAGCCTGTGGGGCACAGGGAACACCGGGGAGCTGTTTTTT. Translation: CASSLWGTGNTGELFF.

For this clonotype: The junction departs from germline at one end; a sequencing error may be responsible. The V gene is TRBV13, the J gene TRBJ2-5; 9 bases are a match to TRBD1. Germline CDR1 PRHDT, CDR2 FYEKMQ (reference sequence). CDR3 length: 17 residues. Here the CDR3 reads CASSPHLDRGYQETQHF. CDR3 DNA sequence: TGTGCCAGCAGCCCCCACCTGGACAGGGGCTACCAAGAGACCCAGCACTTC.

The V and J genes are TRBV20-1 and TRBJ2-7, with TRBD2 matching 8 bases. CDR1 DFQATT and CDR2 SNEGSKA come from the germline V gene (reference sequence). CDR3 length: 14 residues. V dropped 6 bases and J dropped 5; count of bases not matched to a gene: 12. The chain's CDR3 is CSALKAGVGNEQYF. The DNA for the CDR3 is TGCAGTGCCCTAAAAGCGGGAGTCGGGAACGAGCAGTACTTC.

The V call is TRBV11-2, the J call TRBJ2-1; TRBD2 is a possible D gene (6 bases). The CDR3 runs to 19 residues. Trimming took 5 bases from V and 0 from J, leaving 23 bases between them. The germline V gene encodes CDR1 SGHAT and CDR2 FQNNGV. The CDR3 region is CASSLTSPSEYSSYNEQFF. The DNA for the CDR3 is TGTGCCAGCAGCCTCACTAGCCCCTCGGAATACAGCTCCTACAATGAGCAGTTCTTC.

The genes are TRBV3-1 and TRBJ2-1; D is uncertain. This CDR3 is built from 17 residues. Trimming pared 1 base from V and 3 bases from J, leaving 16 bases between. Germline lookup yields CDR1 LGHDT and CDR2 YNNKEL (reference sequence). CDR3 sequence reads: CASSQAGTNLLYNEQFF. Written as DNA, the CDR3 is TGTGCCAGCAGCCAAGCGGGTACAAACCTTCTCTACAATGAGCAGTTCTTC.

The CDR3 DNA follows: TGTGCCAGCAGTTCCGACAGGGAGTCCTACGAGCAGTACTTC. Protein: CASSSDRESYEQYF. V usage is TRBV27 and J usage is TRBJ2-7; TRBD1 agrees at 7 bases. CDR3 length: 14 amino acids. V lost 4 bases, J lost 1 base, and 4 bases stayed unmatched. Germline-derived CDR1 and CDR2 are MNHEY and SMNVEV (reference sequence).

This chain uses TRBV7-3 with TRBJ2-1; D may be TRBD2 (6 bases). V was trimmed by 1 base and J by 6 bases, leaving 10 bases between them. From germline, CDR1 is SGHTA and CDR2 FQGTGA. This CDR3 region has 14 residues. The CDR3 DNA reads as TGTGCCAGCAGCTTAAGCGGGGCGGTCAATGAGCAGTTCTTC. It is translated as CASSLSGAVNEQFF.

V is TRBV5-4 and J is TRBJ2-7, with D perhaps being TRBD1 or TRBD2 (5 bases each). Germline V gene data show CDR1 as SGHNT and CDR2 as YYREEE (reference sequence). This CDR3 region has 15 residues. V dropped 5 bases and J dropped 5 bases, with 20 bases sitting between them. CDR3 coding DNA: TGTGCCAGCAGTTATACAGGAGGACGAGCTAACGAGCAGTACTTC. Translating gives CASSYTGGRANEQYF.

The chain carries TRBV2 and TRBJ1-1; 7 bases are shared with TRBD1. This CDR3 has 14 residues. Germline assignment: CDR1 SNHLY and CDR2 FYNNEI. Trimming at V came to 8 bases and at J to 8 bases, leaving 14 bases not matched to a gene. CDR3 coding DNA: TGTGCCAGCTCTTTCAACATAGGGACAGTCGAAGCTTTCTTT. It translates to CASSFNIGTVEAFF.